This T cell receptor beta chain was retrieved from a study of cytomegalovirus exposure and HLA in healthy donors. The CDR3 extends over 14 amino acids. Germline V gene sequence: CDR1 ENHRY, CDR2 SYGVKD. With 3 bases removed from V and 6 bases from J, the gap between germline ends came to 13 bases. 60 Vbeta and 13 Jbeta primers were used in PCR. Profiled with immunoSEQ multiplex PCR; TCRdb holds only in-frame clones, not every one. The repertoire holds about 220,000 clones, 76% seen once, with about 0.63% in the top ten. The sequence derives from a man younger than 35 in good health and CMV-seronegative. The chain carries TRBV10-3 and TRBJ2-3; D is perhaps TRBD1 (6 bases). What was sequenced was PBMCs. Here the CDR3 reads CAISDGQGSDTQYF. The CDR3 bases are TGTGCCATCAGTGATGGTCAGGGGTCGGATACGCAGTATTTT.